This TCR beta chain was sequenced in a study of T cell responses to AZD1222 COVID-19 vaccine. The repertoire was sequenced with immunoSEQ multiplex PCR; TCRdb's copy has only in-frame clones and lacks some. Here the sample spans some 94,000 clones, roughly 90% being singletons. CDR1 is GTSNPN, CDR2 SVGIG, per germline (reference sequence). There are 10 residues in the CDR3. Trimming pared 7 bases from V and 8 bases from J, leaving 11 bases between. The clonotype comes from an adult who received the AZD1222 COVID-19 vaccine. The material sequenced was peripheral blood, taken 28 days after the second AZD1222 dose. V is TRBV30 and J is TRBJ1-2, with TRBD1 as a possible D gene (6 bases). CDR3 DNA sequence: TGTGCCTTGGACAGTCGAGGCTACACCTTC. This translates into CALDSRGYTF.